In this sample, the clone carrying this T cell receptor beta chain turned up once. Sequencing used immunoSEQ multiplex PCR; TCRdb keeps in-frame clones, though not all of them. The repertoire holds about 260,000 clones, with 85% to 90% as singletons. This sample was taken from a study of blood T cell repertoires in COVID-19. At the level of the study: Material from acute and convalescent COVID-19 was sourced from the United States, Italy and Spain. PBMCs, B-cell-depleted T cells, or T cells provided the cDNA or gDNA that made up the material.

Germline assignment: CDR1 SNHLY and CDR2 FYNNEI. This CDR3 comprises 12 residues. The V end lost 4 bases, the J end lost 1 base, and 5 bases lay between the germline ends. The sequenced sample consisted of peripheral blood. This clonotype originated in a woman aged 40 to 50 who had recovered from COVID-19. The J gene is TRBJ2-7, the V gene TRBV2, with D hard to call. DNA of the CDR3: TGTGCCAGCAGTGTCCAGTCCTACGAGCAGTACTTC. Its protein is CASSVQSYEQYF.